This TCR beta chain was recorded in a study of identical twins. Trimming took 1 base from V and 0 from J, leaving 10 bases between them. CDR1 and CDR2 from the germline V gene are SGHRS and YFSETQ. The CDR3 covers 16 residues. A universal primer binding site was introduced by template switching. The final cDNA contained unique molecular identifiers. TCRdb reanalysed the 5' RACE reads using MiXCR and keeps one entry per CDR3 protein. Counted here are approximately 490,000 distinct CDR3 sequences, around 20% occurring once; the ten biggest clones make up 0.48%. Every sampled donor was Caucasian and healthy. These data were likewise used in another study, on yellow fever vaccine responses in identical twins.

What was sequenced was CD4+ T cells sorted from blood. The TCR was taken from a woman under 30 in good health. The chain combines TRBV5-1 with TRBJ2-2; unclear D gene. CDR3 coding DNA: TGCGCCAGCAGCTTGATACGGCCCGCGAACACCGGGGAGCTGTTTTTT. Its translation is CASSLIRPANTGELFF.